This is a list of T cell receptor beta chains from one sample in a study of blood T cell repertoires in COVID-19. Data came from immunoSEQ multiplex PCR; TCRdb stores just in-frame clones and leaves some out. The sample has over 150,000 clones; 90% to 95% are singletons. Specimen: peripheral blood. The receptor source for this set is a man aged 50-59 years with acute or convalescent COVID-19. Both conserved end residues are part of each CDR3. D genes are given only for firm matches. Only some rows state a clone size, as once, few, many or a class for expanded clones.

CDR3nt: TGCGCCAGCAACCCGGACAGAGACAATGAGCAGTTCTTC
CDR3aa: CASNPDRDNEQFF
v_gene: TRBV10-2
j_gene: TRBJ2-1
abundance: once
d_gene: NA

CDR3nt: TGTGCCAGCAGCTTAGGGAGTCTGGGTCAGCCCCAGCATTTT
CDR3aa: CASSLGSLGQPQHF
v_gene: TRBV7-2
j_gene: TRBJ1-5
abundance: once
d_gene: NA

CDR3nt: TGTGCCAGCAGCGTCGAGGGGACTAGAAACACCGGGGAGCTGTTTTTT
CDR3aa: CASSVEGTRNTGELFF
v_gene: TRBV9
j_gene: TRBJ2-2
abundance: NA
d_gene: TRBD2

CDR3nt: TGTGCCAGCAGCTTAATAACCGAGGAGGGAAACACCATATATTTT
CDR3aa: CASSLITEEGNTIYF
v_gene: TRBV7-9
j_gene: TRBJ1-3
abundance: NA
d_gene: NA

CDR3nt: TGCGCCAGCAGCTTAAGAGGTCGGACAGGGGGGCGGATGGAGCAGTACTTC
CDR3aa: CASSLRGRTGGRMEQYF
v_gene: TRBV5-1
j_gene: TRBJ2-7
abundance: NA
d_gene: TRBD1

CDR3nt: TGTGCCTGGAGTGCCGGGACAGGGGGAAGTGATACGCAGTATTTT
CDR3aa: CAWSAGTGGSDTQYF
v_gene: TRBV30
j_gene: TRBJ2-3
abundance: NA
d_gene: TRBD1

CDR3nt: TGTGCCAGCAGTTTAAGTGGGGGGTGGCAGCCCCAGCATTTT
CDR3aa: CASSLSGGWQPQHF
v_gene: TRBV28
j_gene: TRBJ1-5
abundance: once
d_gene: NA

CDR3nt: TGTGCCAGCAGCCAAGTCGGGAATGAGCAGTTCTTC
CDR3aa: CASSQVGNEQFF
v_gene: TRBV3-1/TRBV3-2
j_gene: TRBJ2-1
abundance: NA
d_gene: NA

CDR3nt: TGTGCCAGCAGTTTACCCACAGGCTCATGGAGCCAGCCCCAGCATTTT
CDR3aa: CASSLPTGSWSQPQHF
v_gene: TRBV28
j_gene: TRBJ1-5
abundance: NA
d_gene: NA

CDR3nt: TGTGCCAGCAGTAAGCCGGGACAGTCCTACGAGCAGTACTTC
CDR3aa: CASSKPGQSYEQYF
v_gene: TRBV6-6
j_gene: TRBJ2-7
abundance: once
d_gene: TRBD1

CDR3nt: TGTGCCAGCAGAAAACAGGGGGCCGGAAACACCATATATTTT
CDR3aa: CASRKQGAGNTIYF
v_gene: TRBV6-5
j_gene: TRBJ1-3
abundance: NA
d_gene: TRBD1

CDR3nt: TGTGCCTGGAGTGGGACTGTTAGCAATCAGCCCCAGCATTTT
CDR3aa: CAWSGTVSNQPQHF
v_gene: TRBV30
j_gene: TRBJ1-5
abundance: NA
d_gene: NA